There are many counts of the clone carrying this TCR beta chain. Its antigen remains unknown. The source of the sample is a study of CD8 T cells in ankylosing spondylitis. Germline CDR1 and CDR2: DFQATT and SNEGSKA (reference sequence). The V gene lost 2 bases and the J gene lost 0 bases, with 8 bases spanning the gap. This CDR3 has 13 residues. With molecular barcodes, quantitative 5'-RACE was used to make the TCR beta libraries. In TCRdb, the 5' RACE reads were re-called with MiXCR into one record per CDR3 protein. This sample has some 120,000 distinct CDR3 sequences, with 7% found just once. Study results and limitations: Characteristic of ankylosing spondylitis blood, it appeared, was a TCR beta motif comprising eight highly homologous variants. The authors found the disease-linked clones to be CD8+ and relatively rare in peripheral blood.

The sequenced material came from blood, either unsorted or a sorted T cell fraction (not recorded which). The origin of this receptor is a male donor with ankylosing spondylitis or in good health (not recorded which). The J gene is TRBJ2-7, the V gene TRBV20-1; tentatively, D is TRBD1 or TRBD2 (5 bases each). CDR3 loop: CSARLGVSYEQYF. In nucleotides, the CDR3 is TGCAGTGCTAGATTGGGGGTCTCCTACGAGCAGTACTTC.